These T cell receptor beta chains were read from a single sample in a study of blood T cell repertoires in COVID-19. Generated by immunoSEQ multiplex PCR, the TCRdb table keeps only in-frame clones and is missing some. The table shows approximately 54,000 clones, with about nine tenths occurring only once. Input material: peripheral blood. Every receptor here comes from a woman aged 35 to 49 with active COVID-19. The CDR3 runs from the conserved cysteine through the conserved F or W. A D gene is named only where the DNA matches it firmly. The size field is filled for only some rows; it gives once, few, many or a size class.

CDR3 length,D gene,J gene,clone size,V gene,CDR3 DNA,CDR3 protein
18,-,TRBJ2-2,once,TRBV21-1,TGTGCCAGCAGCACCAACATCAGGACGGGAGAGAACACCGGGGAGCTGTTTTTT,CASSTNIRTGENTGELFF
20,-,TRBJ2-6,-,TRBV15,TGTGCCACCAGCAGAGATCTTAACGCAGGAATAAATACTGGGGCCAACGTCCTGACTTTC,CATSRDLNAGINTGANVLTF
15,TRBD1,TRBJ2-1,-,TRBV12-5,TGTGCTAGTGGTTTGGAACCGGGACAGGGCAATGAGCAGTTCTTC,CASGLEPGQGNEQFF
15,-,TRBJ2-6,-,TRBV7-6,TGTGCCAGCAAGGGAGGAATCTCTGGGGCCAACGTCCTGACTTTC,CASKGGISGANVLTF
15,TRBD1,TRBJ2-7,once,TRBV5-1,TGCGCCAGCAGCTTTTATGCTGGACAGGGCTACGAGCAGTACTTC,CASSFYAGQGYEQYF
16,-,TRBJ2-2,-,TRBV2,TGTGCCAGCAGAGTGGAGTCGGTGGGGAACACCGGGGAGCTGTTTTTT,CASRVESVGNTGELFF
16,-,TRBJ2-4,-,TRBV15,TGTGCTGCTAGTTTGGGGGCCGGGGAGGCCAAAAACATTCAGTACTTC,CAASLGAGEAKNIQYF
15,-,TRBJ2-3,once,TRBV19,TGTGCCAGTAGCCCCAGGGCTCTCCCCACAGATACGCAGTATTTT,CASSPRALPTDTQYF
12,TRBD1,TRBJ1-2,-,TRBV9,TGTGCCAGCACAGGGACAGCGCATGGCTACACCTTC,CASTGTAHGYTF
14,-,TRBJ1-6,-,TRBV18,TGTGCCAGCTCACCAATCGACAGGCTATCACCCCTCCACTTT,CASSPIDRLSPLHF
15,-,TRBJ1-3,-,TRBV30,TGTGCCTGGAGTGAGGGGGGGATAGGTGGAAACACCATATATTTT,CAWSEGGIGGNTIYF
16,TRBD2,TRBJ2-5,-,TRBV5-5,TGTGCCAGCAGAATTAGCGGGGGACCTCCACAAGAGACCCAGTACTTC,CASRISGGPPQETQYF
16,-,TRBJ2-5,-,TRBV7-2,TGTGCCAGCAGCTTAAACTTTGTGGGGGGGCGAGAGACCCAGTACTTC,CASSLNFVGGRETQYF
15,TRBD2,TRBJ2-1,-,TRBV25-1,TGTGCCAGCAGTGATCCTAGCGGGGGATACAATGAGCAGTTCTTC,CASSDPSGGYNEQFF
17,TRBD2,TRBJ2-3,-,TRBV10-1,TGCGCCAGCAGTGATGGTCTAGCGGGGGGCCTAGTCGATACGCAGTATTTT,CASSDGLAGGLVDTQYF
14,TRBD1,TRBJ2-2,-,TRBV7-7,TGTGCTAGCAGCCCACGACAGGGGAGCGGGGAGCTGTTTTTT,CASSPRQGSGELFF
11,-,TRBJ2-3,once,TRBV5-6,TGTGCCAGCAGCCAGGGGGATACGCAGTATTTT,CASSQGDTQYF
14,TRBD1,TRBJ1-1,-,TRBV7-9,TGTGCCAGCAGCTTATTTGGCAGGGGGTCTGAAGCTTTCTTT,CASSLFGRGSEAFF
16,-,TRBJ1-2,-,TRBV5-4,TGTGCCAGCAGCTCCCGGGGGTCGGAGGCCCACTATGGCTACACCTTC,CASSSRGSEAHYGYTF
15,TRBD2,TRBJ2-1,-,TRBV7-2,TGTGCCAGCAGCTTCACAAGACTAGCGGGGGGAGAGCAGTTCTTC,CASSFTRLAGGEQFF
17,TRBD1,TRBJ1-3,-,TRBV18,TGTGCCAGCTCACCTCTGAAGCTCGACAGGGATCGAAACACCATATATTTT,CASSPLKLDRDRNTIYF
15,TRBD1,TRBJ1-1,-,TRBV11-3,TGTGCCAGCAGCCATAGACAGGGGTCGGGTACTGAAGCTTTCTTT,CASSHRQGSGTEAFF
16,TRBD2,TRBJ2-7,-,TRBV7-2,TGTGCCAGCAGCCAAGGACTAGCGGGGGCAGGCTACGAGCAGTACTTC,CASSQGLAGAGYEQYF
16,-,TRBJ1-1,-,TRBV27,TGTGCCAGCAGTTTATTTATCAGGAGGAAGGGCACTGAAGCTTTCTTT,CASSLFIRRKGTEAFF
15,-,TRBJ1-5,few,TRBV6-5,TGTGCCAGCGTAGGGGAGGGCTATAGCAATCAGCCCCAGCATTTT,CASVGEGYSNQPQHF
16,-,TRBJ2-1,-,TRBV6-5,TGTGCCAGCAGTTACTCGGGGGGTAGCGGCCAAGGGGAGCAGTTCTTC,CASSYSGGSGQGEQFF
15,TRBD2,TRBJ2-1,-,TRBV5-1,TGCGCCAGCAGCCCCGGACTAGCGGCCTACAATGAGCAGTTCTTC,CASSPGLAAYNEQFF
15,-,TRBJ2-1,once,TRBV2,TGTGCCAGCAGGGCAGACTTTCGGGCCTACAATGAGCAGTTCTTC,CASRADFRAYNEQFF
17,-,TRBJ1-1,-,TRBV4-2,TGTGCCAGCAGCCAACCCAAAGGTACAGGAACGAACACTGAAGCTTTCTTT,CASSQPKGTGTNTEAFF
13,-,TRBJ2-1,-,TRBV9,TGTGCCAGCAGCCTACCCGGGGGAGCCGAGCAGTTCTTC,CASSLPGGAEQFF
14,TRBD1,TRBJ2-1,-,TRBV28,TGTGCCAGCAGTTTTGCCCGGACAGGCGCTGAGCAGTTCTTC,CASSFARTGAEQFF
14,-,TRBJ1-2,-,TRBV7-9,TGTGCCAGCAGTCAAGGACAGAATACTATGAGCTACACCTTC,CASSQGQNTMSYTF
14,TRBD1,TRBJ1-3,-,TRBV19,TGTGCCAGTGACAGGGGAGGCTCTGGAAACACCATATATTTT,CASDRGGSGNTIYF
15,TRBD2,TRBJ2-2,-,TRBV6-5,TGTGCCAGCAGGGAGCGGGGGGGGAACACCGGGGAGCTGTTTTTT,CASRERGGNTGELFF
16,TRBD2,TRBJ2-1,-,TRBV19,TGTGCCAGTAGTGGGACTAGATTCCGCCCTTACAATGAGCAGTTCTTC,CASSGTRFRPYNEQFF
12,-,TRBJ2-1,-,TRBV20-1,TGCAGTGCTAGTCGGGGGGCCGGGGAGCAGTTCTTC,CSASRGAGEQFF
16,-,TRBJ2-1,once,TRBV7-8,TGTGCCAGCAGCTTTCGGAGCGGGCGCTCCTACAATGAGCAGTTCTTC,CASSFRSGRSYNEQFF
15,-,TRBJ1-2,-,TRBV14,TGTGCCAGCAGCCAAGAAGTATCGCGACGGGGTGGCTACACCTTC,CASSQEVSRRGGYTF
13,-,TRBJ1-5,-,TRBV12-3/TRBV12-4,TGTGCCAGCAGTTTAGACGGGAGTCAGCCCCAGCATTTT,CASSLDGSQPQHF
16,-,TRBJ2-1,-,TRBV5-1,TGCGCCAGCAACCCGAATAGGGGTTTTTCCTACAATGAGCAGTTCTTC,CASNPNRGFSYNEQFF
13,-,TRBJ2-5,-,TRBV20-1,TGCAGTGCTAGTGCACAGGATTGGAAGACCCAGTACTTC,CSASAQDWKTQYF
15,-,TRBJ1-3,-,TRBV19,TGTGCCAGTAGTAAACAGGGAGAAGCTGGAAACACCATATATTTT,CASSKQGEAGNTIYF
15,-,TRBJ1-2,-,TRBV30,TGTGCCTGGAGTGGCCAATCCGGGTCGGACTATGGCTACACCTTC,CAWSGQSGSDYGYTF
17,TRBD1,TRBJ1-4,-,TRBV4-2,TGTGCCAGCAGCCAAGATCCCCGACAGGGGTTAGGTGAAAAACTGTTTTTT,CASSQDPRQGLGEKLFF
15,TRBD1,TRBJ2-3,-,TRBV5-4,TGTGCCAGCAGCTCCGGACAGGGGGTCGCAGATACGCAGTATTTT,CASSSGQGVADTQYF
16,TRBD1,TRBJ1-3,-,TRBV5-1,TGCGCCAGCAGCTTGGGCTACAGGGGCTCTGGAAACACCATATATTTT,CASSLGYRGSGNTIYF
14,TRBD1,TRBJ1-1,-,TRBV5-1,TGCGCCAGCAGCTGGGGACAGACGAACACTGAAGCTTTCTTT,CASSWGQTNTEAFF
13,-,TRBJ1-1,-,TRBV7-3,TGTGCCAGCAGCTCCACAGGGAACACTGAAGCTTTCTTT,CASSSTGNTEAFF
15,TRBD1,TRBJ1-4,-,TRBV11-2,TGTGCCAGCAGCTTTACAGGGGGAACTAATGAAAAACTGTTTTTT,CASSFTGGTNEKLFF
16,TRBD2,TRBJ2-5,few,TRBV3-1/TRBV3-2,TGTGCCAGCAGCCAAGAACGAGCGGGGGGACAAGAGACCCAGTACTTC,CASSQERAGGQETQYF
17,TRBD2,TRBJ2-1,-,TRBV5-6,TGTGCCAGCGCCCCCTTGTCTAGAACTAGCGGGGGAGAAGAGCAGTTCTTC,CASAPLSRTSGGEEQFF
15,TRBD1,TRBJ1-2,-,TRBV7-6,TGTGCCAGCAGCCCAGGGACAGACGCTAACTATGGCTACACCTTC,CASSPGTDANYGYTF
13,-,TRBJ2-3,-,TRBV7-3,TGTGCCAGCAGCTTACCCGGGGCAGATACGCAGTATTTT,CASSLPGADTQYF
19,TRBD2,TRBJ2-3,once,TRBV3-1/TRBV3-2,TGTGCCAGCAGCCAAGATCGGGGACTAGTCACATCTAGCACAGATACGCAGTATTTT,CASSQDRGLVTSSTDTQYF
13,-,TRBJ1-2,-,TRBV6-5,TGTGCCAGCAGGGGGGGAACCTACTATGGCTACACCTTC,CASRGGTYYGYTF